This T cell receptor beta chain was sequenced for a study of Graves' ophthalmopathy and Graves' hyperthyroidism. The CDR3 runs to 15 residues. The germline V gene encodes CDR1 SGHRS and CDR2 YFSETQ. V shed 1 base, J shed 7 bases, and the junction held 10 bases outside the gene matches. Study findings and constraints: The model reached approximately 70% sensitivity and under 75% specificity for predicting ophthalmopathy progression.

This clonotype was seen many times. Antigen specificity is unknown. The authors amplified TCR beta CDR3 regions, and they did so from RNA transcripts for repertoire sequencing. The library came from an HTBI-primed first-round RT-PCR and a second-round multiplex PCR. Using its own MiXCR run on the multiplex PCR reads, TCRdb lists one record per CDR3 protein. The sample holds about 340,000 distinct CDR3 sequences, 15% to 20% seen once. Diagnosis relied on clinical symptoms, serum thyroxine, TRAb, thyroid ultrasound and orbital computed tomography. The gene calls are TRBV5-1 and TRBJ1-2; TRBD1 matches at 7 bases. Input material: peripheral blood. This TCR came from an adult man with Graves' ophthalmopathy. CDR3 bases: TGCGCCAGCAGCTTGAGCCAGAAGGGGGCGGTTGGCTACACCTTC. Translating gives CASSLSQKGAVGYTF.